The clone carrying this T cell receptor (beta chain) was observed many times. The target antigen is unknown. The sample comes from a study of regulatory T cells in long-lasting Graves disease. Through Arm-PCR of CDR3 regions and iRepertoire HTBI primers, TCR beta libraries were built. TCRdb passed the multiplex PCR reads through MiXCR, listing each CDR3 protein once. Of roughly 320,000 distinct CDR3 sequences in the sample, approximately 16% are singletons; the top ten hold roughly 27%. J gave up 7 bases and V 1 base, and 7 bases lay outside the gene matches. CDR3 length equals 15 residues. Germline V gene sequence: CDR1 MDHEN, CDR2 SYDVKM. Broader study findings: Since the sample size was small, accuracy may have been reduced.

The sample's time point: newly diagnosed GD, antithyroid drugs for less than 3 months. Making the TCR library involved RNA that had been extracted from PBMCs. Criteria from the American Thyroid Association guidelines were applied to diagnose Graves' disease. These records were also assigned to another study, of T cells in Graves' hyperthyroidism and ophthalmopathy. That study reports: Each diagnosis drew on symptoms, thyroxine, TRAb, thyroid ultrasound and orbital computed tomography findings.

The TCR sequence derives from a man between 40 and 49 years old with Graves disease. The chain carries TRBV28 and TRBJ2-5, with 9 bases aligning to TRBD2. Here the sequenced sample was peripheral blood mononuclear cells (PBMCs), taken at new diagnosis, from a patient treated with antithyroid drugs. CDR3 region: CASSLFGGGARTQYF. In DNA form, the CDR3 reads TGTGCCAGCAGTTTATTCGGCGGGGGGGCCAGGACCCAGTACTTC.